These 5 T cell receptor beta chains came from one sample sequenced in a study of identical twins. TCRdb reprocessed the 5' RACE reads via MiXCR and lists one record per CDR3 protein. The sample consists of under 900,000 distinct CDR3 sequences, around a sixth of them appearing once. The same data also contributed to another study, on T cells expressing NK-cell markers.

The sample was PBMCs. These receptor sequences come from a woman in her late teens or twenties in good health.

This clonotype occurred a few times. The rearrangement joins TRBV20-1 to TRBJ2-2; maybe TRBD2 (6 bases). V lost 1 base, J lost 4 bases, and 10 bases lay in between. The CDR3 runs to 14 residues. The V gene's germline CDR1 is DFQATT and CDR2 SNEGSKA (reference sequence). CDR3 residues: CSARGGGGTGELFF. CDR3 nucleotide sequence: TGCAGTGCTAGAGGGGGAGGCGGCACCGGGGAGCTGTTTTTT.

The V and J genes are TRBV20-1 and TRBJ2-7, with D possibly being TRBD1 (6 bases). The germline V and J ends were trimmed by 5 bases and 6 bases, with 23 bases remaining between them. Germline V gene sequence: CDR1 DFQATT, CDR2 SNEGSKA (reference sequence). CDR3 length: 15 residues. The CDR3 protein is CSAPALGAGHREQYF. The CDR3 DNA reads as TGCAGTGCTCCCGCCCTGGGGGCGGGCCACCGCGAGCAGTACTTC.

A few counts support this clonotype. The V and J genes are TRBV19 and TRBJ2-1; possible D gene TRBD2, 5 bases. Per the germline V gene, CDR1 is LNHDA and CDR2 is SQIVND (reference sequence). Trimming removed 5 bases at V and 4 bases at J, with 12 bases between. The CDR3 consists of 14 residues. CDR3 sequence: CASSYRGAYNEQFF. CDR3 coding DNA: TGTGCCAGTAGTTACCGGGGAGCATACAATGAGCAGTTCTTC.

This clonotype was counted a few times. The rearrangement uses TRBV12-3 or TRBV12-4 and TRBJ2-1, with 7 nucleotides matching TRBD2. This CDR3 has 11 amino acids. With V trimmed by 6 bases and J by 15 bases, 8 bases remained unmatched. The CDR3 bases are TGTGCCAGCAGCTCTTGGACTAGGGGGTTCTTC. Translated: CASSSWTRGFF.

This chain links TRBV27 with TRBJ2-5; a possible D gene is TRBD2 (5 bases). Germline CDR1 MNHEY, CDR2 SMNVEV (reference sequence). V shed 0 bases and J shed 12 bases, with 14 bases lying between them. This CDR3 contains 13 residues. The CDR3 reads CASSLSAAADKYF. DNA of the CDR3: TGTGCCAGCAGTTTATCTGCAGCGGCAGATAAGTACTTC.